There are many counts of the clone carrying this T cell receptor (beta chain). The target antigen is unknown. Germline V CDR1 and CDR2: MNHEY, SVGEGT. The CDR3 covers 18 residues. Trimming cost V 1 base and J 9 bases, with 25 bases left between them. As for time point: newly diagnosed GD, antithyroid drugs for less than 3 months. Following extraction of RNA from PBMCs, that RNA was used to make the TCR library. This specimen comes from a study of regulatory T cells in long-lasting Graves disease. General study points: Persistent disease preferred TRBV28, TRBJ1-2 and TRBJ2-5.

Through Arm-PCR of CDR3 regions and iRepertoire HTBI primers, TCR beta libraries were built. TCRdb passed the multiplex PCR reads through MiXCR, listing each CDR3 protein once. The table shows more than 450,000 distinct CDR3 sequences, with around 12% occurring only once. The sample was also reused in another study, on T cells in Graves' hyperthyroidism and ophthalmopathy. In that study: Blood also contained most expanded thyroid clonotypes above 0.001.

This clonotype originated in a woman aged 30 to 39 with Graves disease. The sample consisted of peripheral blood mononuclear cells (PBMCs), taken at new diagnosis, from a patient treated with antithyroid drugs. The V gene is TRBV6-2 or TRBV6-3, the J gene TRBJ2-1; tentative D call: TRBD2 (5 bases). DNA of the CDR3: TGTGCCAGCAGTTACTACAATCCGAAAGGGAACGAGGGCTCTGAGCAGTTCTTC. Encoded protein: CASSYYNPKGNEGSEQFF.